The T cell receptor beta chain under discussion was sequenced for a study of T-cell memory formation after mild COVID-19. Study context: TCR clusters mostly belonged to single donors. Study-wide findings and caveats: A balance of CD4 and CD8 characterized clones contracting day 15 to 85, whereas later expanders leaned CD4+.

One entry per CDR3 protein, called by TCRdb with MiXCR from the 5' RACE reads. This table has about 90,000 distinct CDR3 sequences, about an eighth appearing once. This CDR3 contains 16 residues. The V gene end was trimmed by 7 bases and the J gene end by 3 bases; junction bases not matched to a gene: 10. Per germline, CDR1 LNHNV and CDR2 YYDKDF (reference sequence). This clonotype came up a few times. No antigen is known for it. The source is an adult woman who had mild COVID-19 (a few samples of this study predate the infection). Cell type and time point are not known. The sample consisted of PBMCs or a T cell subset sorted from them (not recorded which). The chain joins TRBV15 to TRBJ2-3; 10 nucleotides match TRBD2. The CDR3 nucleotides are TGTGCCACCACAGCGGGAGGGCCAGTCGTGACAGATACGCAGTATTTT. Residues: CATTAGGPVVTDTQYF.